Listed here are 32 T cell receptor beta chains from one sample, sequenced in a study of OX40 agonist ivuxolimab in advanced cancers. Clones were sequenced by immunoSEQ multiplex PCR, and TCRdb holds only the in-frame ones, with some missing. The data contain over 80,000 clones, approximately 87% of them singletons. Sequencing used CD4+ or CD8+ T cells sorted from blood, obtained in a trial of the OX40 agonist ivuxolimab. These receptors all stem from an adult with an advanced solid tumor such as melanoma, head and neck, liver or kidney cancer.

CDR3 bases: TGCGCCACCCTGGGCGGGAGGGCCTTTGGTGCCAAAAACATTCAGTACTTC. Residues: CATLGGRAFGAKNIQYF. This chain links TRBV23-1 with TRBJ2-4; 9 bases map to TRBD2. TRBV23-1 is assigned to the ORF class and has an uncertain function. V was clipped by 10 bases and J by 1 base; unmatched bases: 14. The CDR3 length is 17 residues.

V gene TRBV5-8 combines with J gene TRBJ2-2, with 11 bases identical to TRBD1. The V gene end was trimmed by 3 bases and the J gene end by 9 bases; junction bases not matched to a gene: 7. CDR3 size: 15 residues. The V gene's germline CDR1 is SGHTS and CDR2 YDEGEE. The CDR3 DNA reads as TGTGCCAGCAGCTGGAGGGACAGGGGGGCCCGGGAGCTGTTTTTT. Translating it yields CASSWRDRGARELFF.

The chain uses TRBV11-2 and TRBJ1-3; D may be TRBD1 (5 bases). Germline lookup yields CDR1 SGHAT and CDR2 FQNNGV. Trimming cost V 5 bases and J 0 bases, with 17 bases left between them. The CDR3 runs 17 residues. CDR3 sequence: CASSPTITGFSGNTIYF. The CDR3 DNA reads TGTGCCAGCAGCCCTACAATTACAGGCTTCTCTGGAAACACCATATATTTT.

This clone appeared once. The chain combines TRBV5-4 with TRBJ2-5, with TRBD2 as a possible D gene (5 bases). The CDR3 is 15 residues long. The germline V and J ends were trimmed by 1 base and 1 base, with 11 bases remaining between them. Per germline, CDR1 SGHNT and CDR2 YYREEE (reference sequence). The CDR3 nucleotides are TGTGCCAGCAGCTTGCAGCCGGGGTCCCAAGAGACCCAGTACTTC. This codes for CASSLQPGSQETQYF.

This chain's CDR3 is CASSVGRESYNEQFF. The CDR3 nucleotides read TGTGCCAGCAGCGTAGGTCGGGAGAGCTACAATGAGCAGTTCTTC. The genes are TRBV9 and TRBJ2-1, with D perhaps matching TRBD2 (6 bases). The CDR3 has 15 amino acids. V lost 0 bases and J lost 3, with 10 bases in between. Germline-derived CDR1 and CDR2 are SGDLS and YYNGEE.

This chain connects TRBV27 to TRBJ2-2; D call uncertain. V dropped 5 bases and J dropped 6 bases, with 16 bases sitting between them. Germline-derived CDR1 and CDR2 are MNHEY and SMNVEV (reference sequence). The CDR3 has 15 residues. Here the CDR3 reads CASSRHDPFSGELFF. The CDR3, as DNA: TGTGCCAGCAGTCGCCACGACCCCTTTTCCGGGGAGCTGTTTTTT.

V and J are TRBV27 and TRBJ1-5; D is undetermined. Germline assignment: CDR1 MNHEY and CDR2 SMNVEV (reference sequence). The germline V and J ends were trimmed by 2 bases and 5 bases, with 7 bases remaining between them. The CDR3 contains 13 residues. The CDR3 bases are TGTGCCAGCAGTTTAGGCCCAGATCAGCCCCAGCATTTT. This codes for CASSLGPDQPQHF.

The CDR3 DNA reads TGCGCCGGGGGGCAGCGGGGTGGGGTTGGGCAGTACGTC. Translated, it gives CAGGQRGGVGQYV. The chain uses TRBV10-1 and TRBJ2-7; perhaps TRBD2 as D (7 bases). The V and J ends lost 11 bases and 9 bases respectively, with 23 bases between them. The germline CDR1 and CDR2 sequences are WNHNN and SYGVQD (reference sequence). The length of the CDR3 is 13 residues.

V gene TRBV6-6 combines with J gene TRBJ2-1, with unresolved D. The V gene's germline CDR1 is MNHNY and CDR2 SVGAGI (reference sequence). V was cut by 5 bases and J by 10 bases, with 3 bases left in between. The CDR3 sequence is 9 residues long. The CDR3 region is CASSEEQFF. In nucleotides, the CDR3 is TGTGCCAGCAGTGAAGAGCAGTTCTTC.

The chain has TRBV18 and TRBJ1-1; 7 bases map to TRBD1. With V trimmed by 4 bases and J by 0 bases, 14 bases remained unmatched. The CDR3 extends over 18 amino acids. Looked up from germline, CDR1 is KGHSH and CDR2 is LQKENI. Written as DNA, the CDR3 is TGTGCCAGCTCACTTACCTCTTCCATGACAGGGCTGAACACTGAAGCTTTCTTT. This sequence encodes CASSLTSSMTGLNTEAFF.

This clone showed up just a few times. V and J are TRBV9 and TRBJ1-1; D ambiguous. CDR1 SGDLS and CDR2 YYNGEE come from the germline V gene. With 6 bases removed from V and 3 bases from J, the gap between germline ends came to 15 bases. The length of the CDR3 is 14 residues. This chain's CDR3 is CASTRGLSDTEAFF. The CDR3 region has the DNA TGTGCCAGCACGAGAGGGTTGTCGGACACTGAAGCTTTCTTT.

The chain has TRBV11-3 and TRBJ2-4, with D unclear. CDR3 length: 15 residues. Germline lookup yields CDR1 SGHNT and CDR2 YENEEA. V was clipped by 0 bases and J by 3 bases, with 9 bases between them. Written as DNA, the CDR3 is TGTGCCAGCAGCTTAGATGTGGGCAGCAAAAACATTCAGTACTTC. Translating gives CASSLDVGSKNIQYF. The whole variable domain, filled in from reference TRBV11-3 and TRBJ2-4, reads EAGVVQSPRYKIIEKKQPVAFWCNPISGHNTLYWYLQNLGQGPELLIRYENEEAVDDSQLPKDRFSAERLKGVDSTLKIQPAELGDSAVYLCASSLDVGSKNIQYFGAGTRLSVL.

V is TRBV19 and J is TRBJ2-1; TRBD2 might be the D (5 bases). V shed 2 bases and J shed 7 bases, with 9 bases lying between them. Germline CDR1 reads LNHDA; CDR2 reads SQIVND (reference sequence). The CDR3 extends over 13 amino acids. Here the CDR3 reads CASSIPGWNEQFF. The CDR3 DNA sequence: TGTGCCAGTAGTATACCGGGATGGAATGAGCAGTTCTTC.

The V call is TRBV29-1, the J call TRBJ2-1, with no clear D. Per the germline V gene, CDR1 is SQVTM and CDR2 is ANQGSEA. The CDR3 sequence is 10 residues long. V was shortened by 6 bases and J by 8 bases, with 8 bases between the two germline ends. CDR3 bases: TGCAGCGTCCAAGAGGATGAGCAGTTCTTC. This encodes CSVQEDEQFF.

This chain connects TRBV2 to TRBJ2-4; the match to TRBD2 covers 11 bases. V lost 5 bases, J lost 3 bases, and 6 bases stayed unmatched. This CDR3 has 16 residues. Germline assignment: CDR1 SNHLY and CDR2 FYNNEI. The CDR3 bases are TGTGCCAGCAGTTTTACCGGGACTAGCGGCAAAAACATTCAGTACTTC. The encoded protein is CASSFTGTSGKNIQYF.

V usage is TRBV2 and J usage is TRBJ1-1; D is unclear. Germline V CDR1 and CDR2: SNHLY, FYNNEI. Trimming stripped 3 bases from V and 4 bases from J, with 12 bases between. This CDR3 has 14 residues. CDR3 sequence (DNA): TGTGCCAGCAGTGAGACGGTCGGGCGCACTGAAGCTTTCTTT. It codes for CASSETVGRTEAFF.

The J gene is TRBJ1-2, the V gene TRBV5-4; D gene unclear. Per germline, CDR1 SGHNT and CDR2 YYREEE (reference sequence). Trimming took off 0 bases at V and 6 bases at J, with 6 bases between the two ends. The CDR3 runs 12 residues. The CDR3 DNA reads TGTGCCAGCAGCTTGGAACCCAATGGCTACACCTTC. This sequence encodes CASSLEPNGYTF.

This clone was seen a few times. CDR3 sequence (DNA): TGTGCCAGCAATGAGCCGGGACAGACAGCCTACGAGCAGTACGTC. Its translation: CASNEPGQTAYEQYV. The chain links TRBV6-5 to TRBJ2-7; 7 positions match TRBD1. Germline-derived CDR1 and CDR2 are MNHEY and SVGAGI. CDR3 length: 15 amino acids. After removal of 7 bases from V and 2 bases from J, the junction contained 11 bases not matched to a gene.

The gene calls are TRBV18 and TRBJ1-6; TRBD1 aligns across 7 bases. Germline V gene data show CDR1 as KGHSH and CDR2 as LQKENI. V shed 4 bases, J shed 9 bases, and the junction held 9 bases outside the gene matches. This CDR3 has 15 amino acids. The chain's CDR3 is CASSLRQGQGSPLHF. Here the CDR3 DNA reads TGTGCCAGCTCACTTCGACAGGGACAAGGTTCACCCCTCCACTTT. Combining the CDR3 with reference TRBV18 and TRBJ1-6 gives the whole variable domain NAGVMQNPRHLVRRRGQEARLRCSPMKGHSHVYWYRQLPEEGLKFMVYLQKENIIDESGMPKERFSAEFPKEGPSILRIQQVVRGDSAAYFCASSLRQGQGSPLHFGNGTRLTVT.

This rearrangement joins TRBV30 to TRBJ2-2; 13 positions agree with TRBD2. Germline V gene data show CDR1 as GTSNPN and CDR2 as SVGIG (reference sequence). CDR3 length equals 17 residues. Losses at the gene ends were 2 bases for V and 6 bases for J; bases not matched to a gene: 9. The DNA for the CDR3 is TGTGCCTGGAGTCGAGGACTAGCGGGAGTTGGGTCCGGGGAGCTGTTTTTT. Translation: CAWSRGLAGVGSGELFF.

The CDR3 spells CASSESNGYTF. CDR3 nucleotide sequence: TGTGCCAGTAGTGAGTCTAATGGCTACACCTTC. The gene calls are TRBV19 and TRBJ1-2; D unclear. There are 11 residues in the CDR3. Between the trimmed V and J ends, which lost 5 bases and 6 bases, there was a span of 7 bases. Germline V lookup: CDR1 LNHDA, CDR2 SQIVND (reference sequence).

The chain carries TRBV12-2 and TRBJ2-1. TRBV12-2 corresponds to a pseudogene. The CDR3 is 17 amino acids. The CDR3 here is CASRLAVPGTGYNEQFF. The CDR3 DNA reads as TGTGCAAGTCGCTTAGCGGTTCCCGGGACGGGTTACAATGAGCAGTTCTTC.

This chain uses TRBV5-5 with TRBJ1-1; D possibly corresponds to TRBD1 (6 bases). Germline V CDR1 and CDR2: SGHKS, YYEKEE (reference sequence). V lost 2 bases and J 6 bases, leaving 17 bases between the germline ends. There are 15 residues in the CDR3. The chain's CDR3 is CASSFLRQVLSEAFF. The DNA of the CDR3 is TGTGCCAGCAGCTTTCTCCGACAGGTCTTATCTGAAGCTTTCTTT.

This clone was found once. Different DNA sequences within this sample yield the same CDR3. The gene calls are TRBV5-1 and TRBJ1-2; 9 bases map to TRBD1. CDR3 size: 15 residues. J gave up 4 bases and V 0 bases, and 4 bases lay outside the gene matches. Germline V gene lookup returns CDR1 SGHRS and CDR2 YFSETQ. CDR3 nucleotide sequence: TGCGCCAGCAGCTTGGAGGGACAGGGAGGCTATGGCTACACCTTC. Residues: CASSLEGQGGYGYTF.

The chain uses TRBV27 and TRBJ1-1; TRBD1 matches at 8 bases. V lost 3 bases and J lost 1; bases outside the gene matches: 1. The CDR3 loop spans 14 amino acids. The germline CDR1 and CDR2 sequences are MNHEY and SMNVEV (reference sequence). CDR3 loop: CASSLQGANTEAFF. The CDR3, as DNA: TGTGCCAGCAGTTTGCAGGGGGCGAACACTGAAGCTTTCTTT.

This chain joins TRBV7-9 and TRBJ2-3, with 12 bases lining up with TRBD2. V dropped 5 bases and J dropped 0; count of bases not matched to a gene: 6. The germline V gene has CDR1 SEHNR and CDR2 FQNEAQ (reference sequence). The CDR3 contains 17 residues. DNA for the CDR3: TGTGCCAGCAGCGTAACGGGACTAGCGGGCAGCACAGATACGCAGTATTTT. This codes for CASSVTGLAGSTDTQYF.

The V and J genes are TRBV2 and TRBJ1-3; D is undetermined. Germline V gives CDR1 SNHLY, CDR2 FYNNEI. V lost 2 bases and J lost 0, with 14 bases in between. This CDR3 region has 17 residues. The CDR3: CASSERRTVFSGNTIYF. The CDR3 region has the DNA TGTGCCAGCAGTGAACGTCGCACAGTCTTCTCTGGAAACACCATATATTTT. Full variable domain (remainder filled in from reference TRBV2 and TRBJ1-3): EPEVTQTPSHQVTQMGQEVILRCVPISNHLYFYWYRQILGQKVEFLVSFYNNEISEKSEIFDDQFSVERPDGSNFTLKIRSTKLEDSAMYFCASSERRTVFSGNTIYFGEGSWLTVV.

The DNA for the CDR3 is TGTGCCAGCAGTTTGTCCAGGGGGAAAGGCTACACCTTC. It translates to CASSLSRGKGYTF. The rearrangement uses TRBV27 and TRBJ1-2; 7 positions agree with TRBD1. Germline V lookup: CDR1 MNHEY, CDR2 SMNVEV (reference sequence). Unmatched junction bases numbered 6, after V lost 3 bases and J lost 8 bases. CDR3 length equals 13 residues.

V usage is TRBV7-2 and J usage is TRBJ2-5, with D possibly being TRBD1 (6 bases). Germline V gene data show CDR1 as SGHTA and CDR2 as FQGNSA. Trimming left V 5 bases short and J 4 bases short, with 11 bases between. CDR3 size: 13 residues. The CDR3, as DNA: TGTGCCAGCAGCGCCGACAGGATAGAGACCCAGTACTTC. It encodes CASSADRIETQYF.

The chain joins TRBV5-4 to TRBJ2-1; TRBD2 matches at 8 bases. Trimming removed 1 base from V and 8 bases from J; junction bases left unmatched: 8. The CDR3 extends over 15 amino acids. From germline, CDR1 is SGHNT and CDR2 YYREEE (reference sequence). DNA for the CDR3: TGTGCCAGCAGCTTGCCGGGACTAGTGGTGGATGAGCAGTTCTTC. The encoded protein is CASSLPGLVVDEQFF.

This rearrangement joins TRBV28 to TRBJ1-5, with D perhaps matching TRBD1 (5 bases). V was trimmed by 6 bases and J by 2 bases, leaving 14 bases between them. From germline, CDR1 is MDHEN and CDR2 SYDVKM. This CDR3 has 15 residues. The chain's CDR3 is CASSLGGGGNQPQHF. CDR3 in DNA: TGTGCCAGCAGCCTAGGTGGGGGGGGCAATCAGCCCCAGCATTTT.

The V call is TRBV5-1, the J call TRBJ1-4; 8 bases match TRBD1. V lost 0 bases and J lost 8; bases outside the gene matches: 12. The germline gives CDR1 SGHRS, CDR2 YFSETQ. This CDR3 is built from 17 residues. CDR3 coding DNA: TGCGCCAGCAGCTTGGTCCAGGGGCCCGGACAGGGAGAAAAACTGTTTTTT. It encodes CASSLVQGPGQGEKLFF.